A selection of T cell receptor beta chains follows, all from one sample in a study of shared clonotypes between healthy human individuals. Sequencing used immunoSEQ multiplex PCR; TCRdb keeps in-frame clones, though not all of them. The sample contains around 2.5 million clones, 93% of which appear only once. The sequenced material came from naive CD4+ T cells from PBMCs. The receptors here all came from a man between 18 and 29 years old in good health. Some clones in this sample may be carry-over from other donors' samples. Both conserved end residues are part of each CDR3. D genes are given only for firm matches. Size tells how often a clone was seen (once, few, many) or the class of an expanded clone, and some rows leave it out.

j_call d_call clone_size v_call cdr3_nt cdr3_aa
TRBJ1-1 NA NA TRBV9 TGTGCCAGCAGCGTGGCCAGGGGAACGAACACTGAAGCTTTCTTT CASSVARGTNTEAFF
TRBJ1-2 TRBD1 NA TRBV29-1 TGCAGCTCGGGGACAGGTTCCGACTATGGCTACACCTTC CSSGTGSDYGYTF
TRBJ1-4 TRBD1 NA TRBV5-1 TGCGCCAGCAGCATTACAGGGGGCTCACCAGAAAAACTGTTTTTT CASSITGGSPEKLFF
TRBJ2-5 NA NA TRBV5-4 TGTGCCAGCAGCTTGGCTTCAGGCCAAGAGACCCAGTACTTC CASSLASGQETQYF
TRBJ2-3 NA NA TRBV29-1 TGCAGCGCCCCGAACCAGGGCAGCACAGATACGCAGTATTTT CSAPNQGSTDTQYF
TRBJ1-5 NA NA TRBV5-1 TGCGCCAGCAGCTTGGGGGACGGCAATCAGCCCCAGCATTTT CASSLGDGNQPQHF
TRBJ1-6 NA NA TRBV30 TGTGCCTGGAATTACGGGACCGGAGGTTTCTCACCCCTCCACTTT CAWNYGTGGFSPLHF
TRBJ2-7 NA NA TRBV29-1 TGCAGCGTTGCGGCGTCCTACGAGCAGTACTTC CSVAASYEQYF
TRBJ2-7 TRBD1 NA TRBV18 TGTGCCAGCTCACCATTTACAGGGGGTCTTGAGCAGTACTTC CASSPFTGGLEQYF
TRBJ1-2 NA NA TRBV5-1 TGCGCCAGCAGCGCAAACCGGGACAACTATGGCTACACCTTC CASSANRDNYGYTF
TRBJ2-2 TRBD2 NA TRBV4-3 TGCGCCAGCAGCACAAGGGCGGGAGTGAACACCGGGGAGCTGTTTTTT CASSTRAGVNTGELFF
TRBJ1-4 NA NA TRBV28 TGTGCCAGCAGTCCCAGGACTTCGGGAAATGAAAAACTGTTTTTT CASSPRTSGNEKLFF
TRBJ1-2 NA NA TRBV19 TGTGCCAGTAGTATAGCGGGGACGATCGGCTACACCTTC CASSIAGTIGYTF
TRBJ2-3 NA NA TRBV5-1 TGCGCCAGCAGCCCCGCTGGCACAGATACGCAGTATTTT CASSPAGTDTQYF
TRBJ2-3 NA NA TRBV11-3 TGTGCCAGCAGCTTAGTAGAGGGTCACCAGTATTTT CASSLVEGHQYF
TRBJ1-5 NA few TRBV18 TGTGCCAGCTCACCGGATCGGGGTGGACAGCCCCAGCATTTT CASSPDRGGQPQHF
TRBJ2-5 NA NA TRBV28 TGTGCCACAATCGAGGGCGGAAGAGTCAAAGAGACCCAGTACTTC CATIEGGRVKETQYF
TRBJ2-1 TRBD1 NA TRBV7-2 TGTGCCAGCAGAGACTCGACAGGGGTTTGGAATGAGCAGTTCTTC CASRDSTGVWNEQFF
TRBJ2-5 NA NA TRBV2 TGTGCCAGCAGTGACATGACGGGAGTAGAGACCCAGTACTTC CASSDMTGVETQYF
TRBJ2-4 NA NA TRBV2 TGTGCCAGCAAAGGGGACGGGAACATTCAGTACTTC CASKGDGNIQYF
TRBJ2-3 NA NA TRBV9 TGTGCCAGCAGCGGGGCTAGCGATACGCAGTATTTT CASSGASDTQYF
TRBJ2-1 TRBD1 NA TRBV28 TGTGCCAGCACCTTAGGACAGGGAGCATACAATGAGCAGTTCTTC CASTLGQGAYNEQFF
TRBJ2-2 NA NA TRBV9 TGTGCCAGCAGCGTAGCGGGGAGCGTTTACACCGGGGAGCTGTTTTTT CASSVAGSVYTGELFF
TRBJ1-1 NA NA TRBV7-9 TGTGCCAGCAGCTTATTAGCAAACACTGAAGCTTTCTTT CASSLLANTEAFF
TRBJ1-5 NA once TRBV6-4 TGTGCCAGCAGTCAGGACGGCGCGGGGCCCCAGCATTTT CASSQDGAGPQHF
TRBJ2-7 NA NA TRBV5-5 TGTGCCAGCAGCGTACGCAGGGGCCTTCCCTCCTACGAGCAGTACTTC CASSVRRGLPSYEQYF
TRBJ1-1 NA NA TRBV19 TGTGCCAGTAGTGGAAGGGTCCCGATGAACACTGAAGCTTTCTTT CASSGRVPMNTEAFF
TRBJ1-4 NA NA TRBV4-2 TGTGCCAGCAGCAACGAGGTAGATGAAAAACTGTTTTTT CASSNEVDEKLFF
TRBJ2-1 TRBD2 NA TRBV7-2 TGTGCCAGCAGCAGGGCGGGAGAGGGAAATGAGCAGTTCTTC CASSRAGEGNEQFF
TRBJ1-1 TRBD1 NA TRBV6-1 TGTGCCAGCCTGACAGGGTACTTTCGGGCTGAAGCTTTCTTT CASLTGYFRAEAFF
TRBJ1-2 NA NA TRBV28 TGTGCCAGCAGCCTCGGTACGGGGCCAATCTATGGCTACACCTTC CASSLGTGPIYGYTF
TRBJ2-7 NA NA TRBV6-6 TGTGCCAGCAGTTACGGGGACCCTCCTCACTACGAGCAGTACTTC CASSYGDPPHYEQYF
TRBJ2-7 TRBD1 NA TRBV5-1 TGCGCCAGCAGTTTCCCGGGACAGGGGCACGAGCAGTACTTC CASSFPGQGHEQYF
TRBJ2-4 NA NA TRBV2 TGTGCCAGCAGTGAAGGGGGGAGTCAAAACATTCAGTACTTC CASSEGGSQNIQYF
TRBJ2-7 NA NA TRBV6-5 TGTGCCAGCAGTTACTCAGGATTCAACTACGAGCAGTACTTC CASSYSGFNYEQYF
TRBJ2-5 NA NA TRBV6-1 TGTGCCAGCAGTGCCGGAAGCATCCGGGAGACCCAGTACTTC CASSAGSIRETQYF
TRBJ1-2 NA NA TRBV7-8 TGTGCCAGCAGTCTAGGGAATTTAAACTATGGCTACACCTTC CASSLGNLNYGYTF
TRBJ2-2 NA NA TRBV21-1 TGTGCCAGCACCCGAAACCCGAGCCTCCGGGACACCGGGGAGCTGTTTTTT CASTRNPSLRDTGELFF
TRBJ2-1 TRBD1 NA TRBV30 TGTGCCTGGAGTCGGACAGGGGCGAATGAGCAGTTCTTC CAWSRTGANEQFF
TRBJ2-3 NA NA TRBV5-1 TGCGCCAGCTCGCAGGCGGGTCAGGGGATAGATACGCAGTATTTT CASSQAGQGIDTQYF
TRBJ2-3 NA NA TRBV2 TGTGCCAGCAGTCTAGGGCCCACCCGGGAGACAGATACGCAGTATTTT CASSLGPTRETDTQYF
TRBJ1-2 NA NA TRBV18 TGTGCCAGCTCACAAACACCCAACTATGGCTACACCTTC CASSQTPNYGYTF
TRBJ2-1 TRBD2 NA TRBV5-1 TGCGCCAGCAGCTTTAGCGGGAGTACGGGGAATGAGCAGTTCTTC CASSFSGSTGNEQFF
TRBJ2-7 NA NA TRBV29-1 TGCAGCGTTGAATTATCAGGCACCCCGACCTACGAGCAGTACTTC CSVELSGTPTYEQYF
TRBJ1-4 NA NA TRBV6-5 TGTGCCAGCAGTTACTCGACGGGGGCTCCTAATGAAAAACTGTTTTTT CASSYSTGAPNEKLFF
TRBJ2-2 TRBD2 NA TRBV6-5 TGTGCCAGCAGTTACCAGGGACTAGGGTCCGGGGAGCTGTTTTTT CASSYQGLGSGELFF